This T cell receptor (beta chain) was sequenced in a study of tissue T cells after allogeneic stem cell transplantation. General study findings and limits: Blood and spleen captured only part of the tissue TCR repertoire. Anatomically similar tissues had similar TCR repertoires within each patient.

CDR1 and CDR2 (germline): SGHDT, FRDEAV. V gave up 5 bases and J gave up 1 base; unmatched junction bases: 4. The CDR3 runs to 15 residues. Sequencing of TCRbeta CDR3 at survey depth gave sequences and template counts. Profiling relied on immunoSEQ multiplex PCR, and the TCRdb table lists in-frame clones only, not all of them. The sample shows some 48,000 clones, roughly 73% of them seen only once. As regards this clone: The antigen is not known. Genes here carry mouse names. The read finishes 1 residue shy of the CDR3 end, and the germline J gene is used to complete it.

The V and J genes are TRBV14 and TRBJ2-3; 10 nucleotides align to TRBD1. The sample taken for sequencing was sorted cells pooled from one or two spleens. The receptor was derived from a pool of C57BL/6 mice in good health. CDR3 DNA, as far as it was read: TGTGCCAGCAGGCGGGACAGGGGCGGTGCAGAAACGCTGTAT. Amino acids: CASRRDRGGAETLY. The entire CDR3 protein reads CASRRDRGGAETLYF.